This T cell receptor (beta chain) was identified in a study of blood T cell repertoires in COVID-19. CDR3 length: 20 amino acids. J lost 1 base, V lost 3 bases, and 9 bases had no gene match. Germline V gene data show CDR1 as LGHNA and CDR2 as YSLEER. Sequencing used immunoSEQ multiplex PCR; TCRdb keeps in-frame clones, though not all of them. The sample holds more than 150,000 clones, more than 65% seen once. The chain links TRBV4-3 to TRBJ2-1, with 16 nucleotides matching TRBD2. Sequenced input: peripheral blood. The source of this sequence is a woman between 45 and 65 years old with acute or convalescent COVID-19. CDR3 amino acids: CASSHKFPGLAGGSYNEQFF. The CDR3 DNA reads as TGCGCCAGCAGCCACAAGTTTCCGGGACTAGCGGGGGGGTCCTACAATGAGCAGTTCTTC.